The 2 T cell receptor beta chains presented below share a single source sample, sequenced in a study of T cells in Graves' hyperthyroidism and ophthalmopathy. RNA transcripts gave rise to amplified TCR beta CDR3 regions. The study used the HTBI primer set for a first-round RT-PCR of the TCR CDR3. TCRdb re-analysed the multiplex PCR reads in MiXCR, keeping a single row per CDR3 protein. The sample contains about 510,000 distinct CDR3 sequences, over 45% of which appear only once. The sample taken for sequencing was peripheral blood or thyroid tissue (not recorded which). The source of these receptors is an adult woman with Graves' disease, either hyperthyroidism or ophthalmopathy (not recorded which).

The V gene is TRBV29-1, the J gene TRBJ2-5; D might be TRBD1 or TRBD2, each matching 5 bases. Germline assignment: CDR1 SQVTM and CDR2 ANQGSEA. The CDR3 totals 14 residues. The V and J ends lost 7 bases and 4 bases respectively, with 19 bases between them. This CDR3 is CSASRDPRGETQYF. In DNA form, the CDR3 reads TGCAGCGCCAGTCGGGACCCCCGGGGAGAGACCCAGTACTTC.

The V call is TRBV5-1, the J call TRBJ1-6, with D perhaps matching TRBD1 (5 bases). Germline-derived CDR1 and CDR2 are SGHRS and YFSETQ. CDR3 length: 15 amino acids. The V and J ends lost 4 bases and 5 bases respectively, with 13 bases between them. The chain's CDR3 is CASSPTPTDNSPLHF. CDR3 coding DNA: TGCGCCAGCAGCCCTACCCCGACAGATAATTCACCCCTCCACTTT.